Sequencing of this T cell receptor beta chain was carried out in a study of shared clonotypes between healthy human individuals. On this clone: Other DNA sequences in the sample encode the same CDR3.

Only in-frame clones appear in the TCRdb table, and some are missing; sequencing was by immunoSEQ multiplex PCR. Of approximately 2.4 million clones in the sample, about 94% were seen once. This CDR3 has 14 amino acids. Trimming cost V 0 bases and J 4 bases, with 7 bases left between them. The germline V gene encodes CDR1 SGHRS and CDR2 YFSETQ. The source of this sequence is a man aged 18 to 29 in good health. The chain combines TRBV5-1 with TRBJ1-4; perhaps TRBD1 as D (5 bases). Sequences were obtained from naive CD4+ T cells sorted from blood. Subset indicated: CD45RA+ positively selected. Written as DNA, the CDR3 is TGCGCCAGCAGCTTGGCAGGGATTAATGAAAAACTGTTTTTT. Encoded protein: CASSLAGINEKLFF.